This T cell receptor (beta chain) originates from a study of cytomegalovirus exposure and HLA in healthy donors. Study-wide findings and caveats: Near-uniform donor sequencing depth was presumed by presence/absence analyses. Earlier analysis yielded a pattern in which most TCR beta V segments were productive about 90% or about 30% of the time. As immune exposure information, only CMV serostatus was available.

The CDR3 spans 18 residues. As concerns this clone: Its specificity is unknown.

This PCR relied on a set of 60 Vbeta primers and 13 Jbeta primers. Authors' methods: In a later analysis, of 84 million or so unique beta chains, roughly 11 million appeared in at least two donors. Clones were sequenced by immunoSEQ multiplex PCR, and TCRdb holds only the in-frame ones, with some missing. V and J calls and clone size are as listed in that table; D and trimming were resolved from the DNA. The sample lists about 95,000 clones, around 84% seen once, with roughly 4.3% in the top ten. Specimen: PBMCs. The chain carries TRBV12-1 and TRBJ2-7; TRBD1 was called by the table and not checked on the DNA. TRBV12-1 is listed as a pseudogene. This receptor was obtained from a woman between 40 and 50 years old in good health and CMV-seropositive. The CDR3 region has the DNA TGTGCCAGCAGCTTTGGGACAGGGGAACCGAGACTACTATGCGAGCAGTACTTC. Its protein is CASSFGTGEPRLLCEQYF.